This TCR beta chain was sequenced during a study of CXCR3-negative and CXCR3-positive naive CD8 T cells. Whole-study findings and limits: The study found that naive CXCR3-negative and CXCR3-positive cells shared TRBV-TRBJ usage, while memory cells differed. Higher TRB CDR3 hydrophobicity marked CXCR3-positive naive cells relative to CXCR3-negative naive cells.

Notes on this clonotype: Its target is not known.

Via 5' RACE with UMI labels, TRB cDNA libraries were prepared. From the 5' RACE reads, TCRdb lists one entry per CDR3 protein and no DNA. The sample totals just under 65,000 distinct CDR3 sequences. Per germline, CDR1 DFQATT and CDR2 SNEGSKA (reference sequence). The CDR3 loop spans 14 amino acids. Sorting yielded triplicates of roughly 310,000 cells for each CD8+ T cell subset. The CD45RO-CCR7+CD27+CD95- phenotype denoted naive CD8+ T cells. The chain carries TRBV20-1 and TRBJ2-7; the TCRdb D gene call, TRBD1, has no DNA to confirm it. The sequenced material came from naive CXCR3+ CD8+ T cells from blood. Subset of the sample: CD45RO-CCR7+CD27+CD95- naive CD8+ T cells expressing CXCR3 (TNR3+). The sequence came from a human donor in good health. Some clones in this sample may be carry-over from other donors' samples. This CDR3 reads CSALGAGSAYEQYF.